This entry concerns a single TCR beta chain. Vbeta (60) and Jbeta (13) primers were used in the PCR. TCRdb's table, derived via immunoSEQ multiplex PCR, lists solely in-frame clones and lacks some. The sample includes 99,000 or so clones, 75% to 85% of them seen just once. These data are taken from a study of cytomegalovirus exposure and HLA in healthy donors. Germline values: CDR1 PRHDT, CDR2 FYEKMQ (reference sequence). The CDR3 length is 15 residues. V shed 6 bases, J shed 8 bases, and the junction held 12 bases outside the gene matches. Specimen: PBMCs. The V call is TRBV13, the J call TRBJ2-1, with 8 bases aligning to TRBD1. The sequence was obtained from a man younger than 30 in good health and CMV-seronegative. The CDR3 sequence is CASSPMGQAPDEQFF. The DNA of the CDR3 is TGTGCCAGCAGTCCGATGGGACAGGCCCCAGATGAGCAGTTCTTC. The full variable domain, in which reference TRBV13 and TRBJ2-1 provide the parts outside the CDR3, is AAGVIQSPRHLIKEKRETATLKCYPIPRHDTVYWYQQGPGQDPQFLISFYEKMQSDKGSIPDRFSAQQFSDYHSELNMSSLELGDSALYFCASSPMGQAPDEQFFGPGTRLTVL.